These T cell receptor beta chains were read from a single sample in a study of tissue T cells after allogeneic stem cell transplantation. Data came from immunoSEQ multiplex PCR; TCRdb stores just in-frame clones and leaves some out. The data show around 1,600 clones, roughly 68% seen once. The specimen was tissue from the stomach, collected at autopsy. Every receptor here comes from a female donor older than 55 with lung cancer. Both conserved end residues are part of each CDR3. D genes are given only for firm matches. Only some rows state a clone size, as once, few, many or a class for expanded clones.

V gene	J gene	clone size	D gene	CDR3 DNA	CDR3 protein
TRBV12-3/TRBV12-4	TRBJ1-6	-	-	TGTGCCAGCAGTTTTGGAAATTCACCCCTCCACTTT	CASSFGNSPLHF
TRBV6-4	TRBJ2-3	-	TRBD2	TGTGCCAGCAGTAGCGGGGGGGCCACAGATACGCAGTATTTT	CASSSGGATDTQYF
TRBV7-9	TRBJ2-4	-	-	TGTGCCAGCAGCCGGGCTACTTTAGCCAAAAACATTCAGTACTTC	CASSRATLAKNIQYF
TRBV6-5	TRBJ2-7	few	-	TGTGCCAGCAGGCAGGTGAACTCCTACGAGCAGTACTTC	CASRQVNSYEQYF
TRBV18	TRBJ2-5	-	-	TGTGCCAGCTCACCGGACTATCAAGAGACCCAGTACTTC	CASSPDYQETQYF
TRBV9	TRBJ2-1	-	TRBD2	TGTGCCAGCAGCGCTAGCGGTTCCTACAATGAGCAGTTCTTC	CASSASGSYNEQFF
TRBV5-4	TRBJ1-1	-	TRBD1	TGTGCCAGCAGCAGCCCGGGACAGGGGGCCACTGAAGCTTTCTTT	CASSSPGQGATEAFF
TRBV7-6	TRBJ2-1	-	-	TGTGCCAGCAGCTTAGCGCAACTTCCGAGCTCCTACAATGAGCAGTTCTTC	CASSLAQLPSSYNEQFF
TRBV27	TRBJ2-1	-	TRBD1	TGTGCCAGCAGTTCGACAGGGATCTCGTGGAATGAGCAGTTCTTC	CASSSTGISWNEQFF
TRBV5-6	TRBJ1-1	few	-	TGTGCCAGCAGCTTGGGAGGGACTCAATTCAACACTGAAGCTTTCTTT	CASSLGGTQFNTEAFF
TRBV5-1	TRBJ2-2	-	TRBD2	TGCGCCAGCAGCTGGACTAGCGGGAGCCCTAACACCGGGGAGCTGTTTTTT	CASSWTSGSPNTGELFF
TRBV7-8	TRBJ2-7	-	TRBD2	TGTGCCAGCAGCTTGCCAACTAGCGGGAGGGCCCTCGAGCAGTACTTC	CASSLPTSGRALEQYF
TRBV5-5	TRBJ2-6	few	-	TGTGCCAGCAGCCCCCGAGGGGGGACAGGGGCCAACGTCCTGACTTTC	CASSPRGGTGANVLTF
TRBV5-8	TRBJ2-5	-	-	TGTGCCAGCAGCCTCTTTCGGGGGCTAAAAGAGACCCAGTACTTC	CASSLFRGLKETQYF
TRBV21-1	TRBJ2-3	once	-	TGTGCCAGCAGCGATGCTAGCGGGTACACAGATACGCAGTATTTT	CASSDASGYTDTQYF
TRBV4-3	TRBJ2-1	-	-	TGCGCCAGCAGCCAAGCTGCCAGCGGTCTTACGATCGGGGACAATGAGCAGTTCTTC	CASSQAASGLTIGDNEQFF
TRBV21-1	TRBJ1-2	-	-	TGTGCCAGCAGCGCGATAGGGTGGCCCCAGATTTATGGCTACACCTTC	CASSAIGWPQIYGYTF
TRBV19	TRBJ2-4	-	-	TGTGCCAGTAGTATAGACATTGGGGCTTGGGACATTCAGTACTTC	CASSIDIGAWDIQYF
TRBV7-9	TRBJ1-5	-	-	TGTGCCAGCAGCTCAAACAGGTACAATCAGCCCCAGCATTTT	CASSSNRYNQPQHF
TRBV19	TRBJ1-2	large	TRBD1	TGTGCCAGTAGTATAGCAGGGGGATCGTACTATGGCTACACCTTC	CASSIAGGSYYGYTF
TRBV7-6	TRBJ2-5	few	-	TGTGCCAGCAGCCGACAGGTGCCGCCTCAAGAGACCCAGTACTTC	CASSRQVPPQETQYF
TRBV19	TRBJ2-7	few	-	TGTGCCAGTAGCCAGGCCGGCCCCCACGAGCAGTACTTC	CASSQAGPHEQYF
TRBV11-3	TRBJ2-5	-	-	TGTGCCAGCAGCTTAGGAGGGCTAAAGACCCAGTACTTC	CASSLGGLKTQYF